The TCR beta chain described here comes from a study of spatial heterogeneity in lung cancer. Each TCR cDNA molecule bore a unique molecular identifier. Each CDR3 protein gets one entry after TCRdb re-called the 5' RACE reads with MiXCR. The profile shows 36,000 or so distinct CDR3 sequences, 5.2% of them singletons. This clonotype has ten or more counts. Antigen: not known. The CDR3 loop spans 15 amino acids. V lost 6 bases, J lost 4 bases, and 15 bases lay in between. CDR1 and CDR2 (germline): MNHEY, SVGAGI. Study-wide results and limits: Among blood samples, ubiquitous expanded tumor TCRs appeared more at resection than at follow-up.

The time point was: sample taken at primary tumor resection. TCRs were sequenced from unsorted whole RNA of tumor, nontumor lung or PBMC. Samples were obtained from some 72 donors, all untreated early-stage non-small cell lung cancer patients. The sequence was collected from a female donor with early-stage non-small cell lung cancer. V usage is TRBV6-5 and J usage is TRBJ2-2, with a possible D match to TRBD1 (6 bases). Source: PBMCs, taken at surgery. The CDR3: CASSRQGGSTGELFF. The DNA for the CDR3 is TGTGCCAGCAGCCGCCAAGGGGGTAGCACCGGGGAGCTGTTTTTT.